A selection of T cell receptor beta chains follows, all from one sample in a study of blood T cell repertoires in COVID-19. Using immunoSEQ multiplex PCR, the repertoire was profiled, and TCRdb retains in-frame clones only, with some absent. The sample includes about 180,000 clones, 88% of them seen just once. Material: PBMCs or T cells enriched from blood (not recorded which). The receptors originated from a woman between 18 and 29 years old who had recovered from COVID-19. Each CDR3 is given with its conserved first and last residue. A D gene is named only where the DNA matches it firmly. Some rows mark clone size as missing; the rest say once, few, many or name a class of expanded clone.

>14|.|TRBD1|TRBJ1-2|TRBV5-1
CASSSRDRVRGYTF
TGCGCCAGCAGCAGCCGGGACAGGGTTCGGGGCTACACCTTC
>16|.|TRBD2|TRBJ2-5|TRBV30
CAWSSRSGSLGETQYF
TGTGCCTGGAGTTCACGGAGCGGGAGCTTGGGAGAGACCCAGTACTTC
>15|.|TRBD1|TRBJ1-5|TRBV2
CASSYGRGPNQPQHF
TGTGCCAGCAGTTACGGCAGGGGGCCCAATCAGCCCCAGCATTTT
>13|.|.|TRBJ2-7|TRBV5-1
CASSLYNGGEQYF
TGCGCCAGCAGCTTGTATAACGGAGGTGAGCAGTACTTC
>13|.|.|TRBJ2-5|TRBV2
CASSLGAGETQYF
TGTGCCAGCAGTTTAGGGGCTGGGGAGACCCAGTACTTC
>13|.|.|TRBJ1-6|TRBV11-2
CASSLSSDSPLHF
TGTGCCAGCAGCTTATCGAGTGATTCACCCCTCCACTTT
>15|.|TRBD2|TRBJ2-7|TRBV9
CASSVAGGRRYEQYF
TGTGCCAGCAGCGTAGCTGGCGGGAGACGGTACGAGCAGTACTTC
>14|.|TRBD1|TRBJ1-1|TRBV5-1
CASSPDREGTEAFF
TGCGCCAGCAGCCCCGACAGGGAAGGCACTGAAGCTTTCTTT
>17|.|.|TRBJ2-1|TRBV16
CASSQSGWALGNNEQFF
TGTGCCAGCAGCCAATCGGGGTGGGCCCTCGGGAACAATGAGCAGTTCTTC
>12|.|.|TRBJ2-4|TRBV11-2
CASSYVKNIQYF
TGTGCCAGCAGCTATGTAAAAAACATTCAGTACTTC
>16|.|.|TRBJ1-3|TRBV10-3
CAISELALVSGNTIYF
TGTGCCATCAGTGAGTTAGCGCTCGTCTCTGGAAACACCATATATTTT
>12|.|TRBD2|TRBJ2-1|TRBV12-3/TRBV12-4
CASSPSGLEQFF
TGTGCCAGCAGTCCTAGCGGGCTTGAGCAGTTCTTC
>14|.|.|TRBJ2-7|TRBV11-2
CASSPTGHIYEQYF
TGTGCCAGCAGCCCGACAGGACACATCTACGAGCAGTACTTC
>16|once|.|TRBJ1-2|TRBV18
CASSPEAKTGISGYTF
TGTGCCAGCTCACCAGAGGCCAAAACGGGGATAAGTGGCTACACCTTC
>16|.|TRBD1|TRBJ1-1|TRBV7-8
CASRGGQGNMNTEAFF
TGTGCCAGCAGGGGGGGACAGGGTAACATGAACACTGAAGCTTTCTTT
>13|.|.|TRBJ2-7|TRBV19
CASNGQPGYEQYF
TGTGCCAGTAATGGGCAGCCGGGGTACGAGCAGTACTTC
>14|.|.|TRBJ2-7|TRBV29-1
CSVDVGQGSYEQYF
TGCAGCGTTGACGTAGGGCAGGGTTCCTACGAGCAGTACTTC
>14|once|.|TRBJ2-2|TRBV7-9
CASSPGWNTGELFF
TGTGCCAGCAGCCCAGGGTGGAACACCGGGGAGCTGTTTTTT
>11|.|.|TRBJ2-7|TRBV20-1
CSVQAPYEQYF
TGCAGTGTGCAGGCCCCCTACGAGCAGTACTTC
>13|.|.|TRBJ2-7|TRBV6-1
CASSELRAYEQYF
TGTGCCAGCAGTGAATTGCGCGCTTACGAGCAGTACTTC
>13|.|.|TRBJ1-3|TRBV30
CAWNRDSGNTIYF
TGTGCCTGGAACCGGGACTCTGGAAACACCATATATTTT
>13|.|TRBD1|TRBJ1-2|TRBV9
CASSVTGDYGYTF
TGTGCCAGCAGCGTCACAGGGGACTATGGCTACACCTTC
>15|.|TRBD2|TRBJ2-3|TRBV9
CASSVRGSSTDTQYF
TGTGCCAGCAGCGTTCGCGGGAGCAGCACAGATACGCAGTATTTT
>16|.|TRBD1|TRBJ2-3|TRBV18
CASSPQGATGTDTQYF
TGTGCCAGCTCACCCCAGGGGGCGACCGGCACAGATACGCAGTATTTT
>16|.|TRBD2|TRBJ2-4|TRBV28
CASRNSGGSKVNIQYF
TGTGCCAGCAGGAATAGCGGGGGGTCCAAAGTGAACATTCAGTACTTC
>17|.|.|TRBJ2-6|TRBV4-2
CASSSTTGPTGANVLTF
TGTGCCAGCAGCTCAACGACAGGTCCCACTGGGGCCAACGTCCTGACTTTC
>13|.|.|TRBJ1-1|TRBV5-4
CASSLTGNTEAFF
TGTGCCAGCAGCTTAACAGGGAACACTGAAGCTTTCTTT
>14|.|.|TRBJ1-5|TRBV11-2
CASSWASGDQPQHF
TGTGCCAGCAGCTGGGCCTCAGGGGATCAGCCCCAGCATTTT